This passage covers 32 T cell receptor beta chains from one sample sequenced in a study of CXCR3-negative and CXCR3-positive naive CD8 T cells. Which antigens these TCRs recognize remains unknown. Overall study results and limits: Naive cells with CXCR3 showed TRB CDR3s that were more hydrophobic than those in CXCR3-negative naive cells.

Through 5' RACE with UMI labels, the TRB cDNA libraries were prepared. TCRdb re-called the 5' RACE reads, yielding one record per CDR3 amino acid sequence without DNA. The sample is made up of under 90,000 distinct CDR3 sequences, and the top ten hold roughly 0.62% of it. Sequenced: naive CXCR3+ CD8+ T cells from blood. Subset specified: CD45RO-CCR7+CD27+CD95- naive CD8+ T cells expressing CXCR3 (TNR3+). These receptors were collected from a human donor in good health. Some clones in this sample may be carry-over from other donors' samples.

V is TRBV29-1 and J is TRBJ1-5. Germline V gives CDR1 SQVTM, CDR2 ANQGSEA. This CDR3 comprises 13 residues. The CDR3 protein is CSVGGYSNQPQHF.

The V and J genes are TRBV6-5 and TRBJ1-5. CDR1 and CDR2 (germline): MNHEY, SVGAGI. This CDR3 is 13 amino acids long. CDR3 amino acids: CASRRGPNQPQHF.

The chain joins TRBV20-1 to TRBJ2-7; the D gene TCRdb calls, TRBD1, cannot be checked with no DNA. Germline-derived CDR1 and CDR2 are DFQATT and SNEGSKA (reference sequence). The CDR3 consists of 16 residues. The CDR3 here is CSARVETGAAGYEQYF.

The CDR3: CASSQGQYNEQFF. The chain joins TRBV4-3 to TRBJ2-1; TCRdb selects TRBD1, and the lack of DNA leaves this call unchecked. Germline V gene data show CDR1 as LGHNA and CDR2 as YSLEER. The CDR3 is 13 residues long.

This chain links TRBV18 with TRBJ2-5; the TCRdb call, TRBD2, lacks DNA for checking. Germline lookup yields CDR1 KGHSH and CDR2 LQKENI. This CDR3 has 20 amino acids. CDR3 in amino acids: CASSPTGTGLAALGQETQYF.

The CDR3 sequence is CASSQDRQGEYYGYTF. The V call is TRBV4-3, the J call TRBJ1-2; TCRdb calls TRBD1, which cannot be checked without DNA. The germline V gene has CDR1 LGHNA and CDR2 YSLEER. This CDR3 has 16 residues.

The chain carries TRBV4-3 and TRBJ2-1. CDR1 LGHNA and CDR2 YSLEER come from the germline V gene. This CDR3 has 16 amino acids. This CDR3 reads CASSQDWTPAYNEQFF.

V usage is TRBV6-6 and J usage is TRBJ2-3; no DNA is available, so the TRBD1 call from TCRdb remains unchecked. Looked up from germline, CDR1 is MNHNY and CDR2 is SVGAGI (reference sequence). This CDR3 contains 16 residues. This CDR3 reads CASSYRAGDMADTQYF.

The chain joins TRBV4-1 to TRBJ1-1; TCRdb's D call, TRBD1, is unchecked because there is no DNA. The germline CDR1 and CDR2 sequences are MGHRA and YSYEKL. This CDR3 has 15 amino acids. The CDR3 loop reads CASSREGQGGTEAFF.

V usage is TRBV12-3 or TRBV12-4 and J usage is TRBJ2-5; the TCRdb call, TRBD1, lacks DNA for checking. This CDR3 comprises 13 residues. The CDR3 protein is CASSVSGGETQYF.

The chain couples TRBV15 to TRBJ2-1. The CDR3 runs 12 residues. Germline V lookup: CDR1 LNHNV, CDR2 YYDKDF (reference sequence). The CDR3 is CATSATSWEQFF.

The chain uses TRBV6-4 and TRBJ1-2; there is no DNA to check the TCRdb D call of TRBD1. The CDR3 loop spans 13 amino acids. Germline V gene sequence: CDR1 MRHNA, CDR2 SNTAGT. The CDR3 protein is CASSEVPGDGYTF.

The V call is TRBV6-2 or TRBV6-3, the J call TRBJ2-1; the D gene TCRdb calls, TRBD2, cannot be checked with no DNA. The CDR3 is 14 residues long. Per germline, CDR1 MNHEY and CDR2 SVGEGT. The CDR3 sequence is CASSSSGTYNEQFF.

The chain links TRBV7-2 to TRBJ2-2; there is no DNA to check the TCRdb D call of TRBD2. The CDR3 contains 15 residues. In germline, CDR1 is SGHTA, CDR2 FQGNSA. The CDR3 loop is CASIAGGPMVGELFF.

V gene TRBV23-1 combines with J gene TRBJ2-7; lacking DNA, the TRBD1 call made by TCRdb goes unchecked. TRBV23-1 is sorted into the ORF group, with uncertain function. This CDR3 contains 16 residues. The CDR3 loop reads CASSLPETDRGHEQYF.

The chain joins TRBV5-1 to TRBJ2-7; lacking DNA, the TRBD1 call made by TCRdb goes unchecked. CDR3 length: 14 amino acids. The V gene's germline CDR1 is SGHRS and CDR2 YFSETQ. The CDR3 here is CASSSRDRSYEQYF.

This chain joins TRBV13 and TRBJ2-1; TCRdb lists TRBD1, though no DNA is available to test this call. Germline V gives CDR1 PRHDT, CDR2 FYEKMQ (reference sequence). CDR3 size: 15 residues. The CDR3 sequence is CASSLAGGSYNEQFF.

The chain uses TRBV29-1 and TRBJ1-1; the D gene TCRdb calls, TRBD1, cannot be checked with no DNA. The germline V gene encodes CDR1 SQVTM and CDR2 ANQGSEA. This CDR3 spans 12 amino acids. The CDR3 loop reads CSALTGDTEAFF. The variable domain in full, with the rest retrieved from reference TRBV29-1 and TRBJ1-1, is SAVISQKPSRDICQRGTSLTIQCQVDSQVTMMFWYRQQPGQSLTLIATANQGSEATYESGFVIDKFPISRPNLTFSTLTVSNMSPEDSSIYLCSALTGDTEAFFGQGTRLTVV.

The chain has TRBV29-1 and TRBJ2-2. In germline, CDR1 is SQVTM, CDR2 ANQGSEA. The CDR3 spans 12 residues. CDR3 amino acids: CSALGTTGELFF.

This chain connects TRBV12-1 to TRBJ2-5; with no DNA, the TCRdb D assignment of TRBD1 cannot be verified. TRBV12-1 has pseudogene status. CDR3 length equals 17 residues. The CDR3 protein is CASSLNKTGTVQETQYF.

The chain carries TRBV7-3 and TRBJ2-5; TCRdb reports TRBD2, a call that lacks DNA to check it against. The CDR3 sequence is 15 residues long. Germline V lookup: CDR1 SGHTA, CDR2 FQGTGA. The CDR3 spells CASSLGLAGGETQYF.

The chain combines TRBV4-1 with TRBJ2-2. This CDR3 region has 15 residues. Germline V gene sequence: CDR1 MGHRA, CDR2 YSYEKL. CDR3 in amino acids: CASSQELWGTGELFF.

This chain joins TRBV27 and TRBJ2-2. The germline V gene has CDR1 MNHEY and CDR2 SMNVEV (reference sequence). The CDR3 runs to 14 residues. CDR3 sequence: CASSFGPNTGELFF.

The rearrangement joins TRBV28 to TRBJ2-7. Germline-derived CDR1 and CDR2 are MDHEN and SYDVKM. This CDR3 contains 14 residues. CDR3 sequence: CASSLMGIVLEQYF.

The chain uses TRBV2 and TRBJ2-5; TCRdb outputs TRBD1, but without DNA this stays unchecked. Germline lookup yields CDR1 SNHLY and CDR2 FYNNEI. The CDR3 loop spans 19 amino acids. CDR3 region: CASSEAVPGSGGYQETQYF.

V gene TRBV5-5 combines with J gene TRBJ2-1. Germline CDR1 is SGHKS and CDR2 is YYEKEE (reference sequence). This CDR3 has 14 amino acids. CDR3 sequence reads: CASSLVAAHNEQFF.

V is TRBV12-3 or TRBV12-4 and J is TRBJ1-1. The CDR3 runs 14 residues. The chain's CDR3 is CASSLWILNTEAFF.

The rearrangement links TRBV7-9 to TRBJ1-1; the D call from TCRdb, TRBD1, cannot be confirmed without DNA. CDR1 and CDR2 from the germline V gene are SEHNR and FQNEAQ (reference sequence). CDR3 size: 14 residues. CDR3 protein: CASSFGGGHTEAFF.

V is TRBV10-3 and J is TRBJ2-3. This CDR3 spans 16 amino acids. The germline gives CDR1 ENHRY, CDR2 SYGVKD. The CDR3 is CTISESKAAHTDTQYF.

The chain joins TRBV5-5 to TRBJ2-7. The V gene's germline CDR1 is SGHKS and CDR2 YYEKEE (reference sequence). The CDR3 loop spans 14 amino acids. CDR3 loop: CASSFGPSTYEQYF.

The rearrangement joins TRBV29-1 to TRBJ2-7; lacking DNA, the TRBD2 call made by TCRdb goes unchecked. The CDR3 consists of 13 residues. The germline CDR1 and CDR2 sequences are SQVTM and ANQGSEA. This CDR3 is CSVRDYLSYEQYF.

The chain couples TRBV12-3 or TRBV12-4 to TRBJ1-5; TCRdb selects TRBD1, and the lack of DNA leaves this call unchecked. The CDR3 has 14 residues. CDR3: CASTQGLDNQPQHF.